The rows below give T cell receptor beta chains drawn from one sample of a study of OX40 agonist ivuxolimab in advanced cancers. Some clones are missing from TCRdb's copy, which holds only in-frame ones; the method was immunoSEQ multiplex PCR. Among more than 75,000 clones listed, around 84% were seen once. Material: CD4+ or CD8+ T cells sorted from blood, obtained in a trial of the OX40 agonist ivuxolimab. Source of these receptors: an adult with an advanced solid tumor such as melanoma, head and neck, liver or kidney cancer. CDR3s include the opening cysteine and the closing phenylalanine or tryptophan. The D gene is left open where the match is weak.

V | D | CDR3
TRBV11-2 | . | CASSSLANTEAFF
TRBV5-4 | . | CASGKGGEQYF
TRBV11-3 | TRBD2 | CASSSGLAGGVETQYF
TRBV10-1 | TRBD1 | CASSEYRGPTDTQYF
TRBV6-1 | TRBD1 | CASTEQGGPYQPQHF
TRBV2 | . | CASKVEANTGELFF
TRBV4-1 | . | CASSQVATAGANVLTF
TRBV30 | . | CAWSGRTYYGYTF
TRBV5-1 | . | CASSLEWANTEAFF
TRBV7-2 | TRBD1 | CASSSDRVGETQYF
TRBV5-8 | . | CASSLGGVSPYNEQFF
TRBV5-1 | . | CASSLAVAADMETQYF
TRBV30 | . | CAWSRDYGYTF
TRBV6-4 | TRBD1 | CASSGDRGHAGLFNEQFF
TRBV30 | . | CAWRQIYNEQFF
TRBV5-1 | . | CASSLVVSTDTQYF
TRBV13 | . | CASSLPVESRYTF
TRBV11-2 | . | CASSLSRETQYF
TRBV2 | . | CASSTPRVSEEKLFF
TRBV28 | TRBD1 | CASNPVTGKTDSPLHF
TRBV4-3 | TRBD1 | CASSPRGGGSPLHF
TRBV29-1 | TRBD1 | CSGETGTHGYTF
TRBV7-2 | . | CASSRTGTLQETQYF
TRBV5-1 | . | CASSTQGGGNTIYF
TRBV10-3 | . | CAISETAPPRETQYF
TRBV7-2 | TRBD1 | CASSPFGDRATDTQYF
TRBV5-8 | . | CASSFGQLATNEKLFF
TRBV10-3 | . | CATLDETNEKLFF
TRBV6-5 | . | CASRTTGTEAFF
TRBV7-2 | . | CASSLAYGSTDTQYF
TRBV6-1 | . | CASSPANYGYTF
TRBV5-1 | TRBD1 | CASSLGDRADGYTF
TRBV2 | . | CASSLQVNTGELFF
TRBV19 | . | CASRRKQSQGNWNSPLHF
TRBV5-3 | . | CARSDPKGTNEQFF
TRBV6-6 | . | CASSAHYEQYF
TRBV19 | TRBD1 | CASKDRESTGELFF
TRBV19 | TRBD1 | CATGAGTGRRVNEQFF
TRBV6-5 | . | CASSRAGGTPLHF
TRBV5-8 | . | CASSLGQGGYGYTF
TRBV5-1 | . | CASSFLNGADTQYF
TRBV4-1 | . | CASSQDLDTQETQYF
TRBV29-1 | . | CSAAGPQETQYF
TRBV10-3 | TRBD1 | CAISEPSTGKETQYF
TRBV2 | . | CASSEAVRGGYTF
TRBV27 | . | CASSLGGLVPYEQYF
TRBV4-3 | . | CASSQEREYGTIYF
TRBV18 | . | CASSPDSKSNQPQHF
TRBV19 | . | CASSIDARIWTEAFF